This is a list of T cell receptor beta chains from one sample in a study of blood T cell repertoires in COVID-19. This table comes from immunoSEQ multiplex PCR, and its TCRdb copy is limited to in-frame clones, with some not included. The sample has 300,000 to 350,000 clones, 88% seen once. The sample comprised PBMCs or T cells enriched from blood (not recorded which). Receptor source: a young man who had recovered from COVID-19. Both conserved end residues are part of each CDR3. Each record gives: CDR3 protein, CDR3 DNA, V gene, J gene, D gene. The D gene is left open where the match is weak.

CDR3: CASSVDRSNEKLFF; DNA: TGTGCCAGCAGTGTTGACAGGAGTAATGAAAAACTGTTTTTT; V: TRBV2; J: TRBJ1-4; D: NA
CDR3: CASSQSDSHYGYTF; DNA: TGTGCCAGCAGCCAATCCGACAGCCACTATGGCTACACCTTC; V: TRBV3-1/TRBV3-2; J: TRBJ1-2; D: NA
CDR3: CASREGLATEQFF; DNA: TGTGCCAGCAGGGAGGGACTAGCGACTGAGCAGTTCTTC; V: TRBV12-3/TRBV12-4; J: TRBJ2-1; D: TRBD2
CDR3: CASSEEGGQPQHF; DNA: TGTGCCAGCAGTGAAGAGGGAGGTCAGCCCCAGCATTTT; V: TRBV2; J: TRBJ1-5; D: NA
CDR3: CASSSGEIGGYTF; DNA: TGTGCCAGCAGCTCAGGGGAAATAGGTGGCTACACCTTC; V: TRBV7-9; J: TRBJ1-2; D: NA
CDR3: CASSTGELVPQHF; DNA: TGTGCCAGTAGTACGGGAGAGTTGGTGCCCCAGCATTTT; V: TRBV19; J: TRBJ1-5; D: NA
CDR3: CASSLGPGRANTEAFF; DNA: TGTGCCAGCAGCTTGGGGCCCGGCAGGGCGAACACTGAAGCTTTCTTT; V: TRBV5-5; J: TRBJ1-1; D: NA
CDR3: CASSPFRDRGNTIYF; DNA: TGTGCCAGCAGTCCGTTTAGGGACAGGGGAAACACCATATATTTT; V: TRBV6-5; J: TRBJ1-3; D: TRBD1
CDR3: CASSLRGTGGTEAFF; DNA: TGTGCCAGCAGCTTAAGAGGGACAGGGGGCACTGAAGCTTTCTTT; V: TRBV7-8; J: TRBJ1-1; D: TRBD1
CDR3: CASSLAGGGYGNTIYF; DNA: TGTGCCAGCAGCTTGGCGGGTGGGGGGTATGGAAACACCATATATTTT; V: TRBV7-8; J: TRBJ1-3; D: NA
CDR3: CASSTGISNQPQHF; DNA: TGTGCCAGCAGTACAGGTATTAGCAATCAGCCCCAGCATTTT; V: TRBV6-5; J: TRBJ1-5; D: NA
CDR3: CASSPTQGVVGYTF; DNA: TGTGCCAGCAGCCCAACACAGGGGGTAGTGGGCTACACCTTC; V: TRBV3-1/TRBV3-2; J: TRBJ1-2; D: TRBD1
CDR3: CAISVGHYNSPLHF; DNA: TGTGCCATCAGTGTGGGACACTATAATTCACCCCTCCACTTT; V: TRBV10-3; J: TRBJ1-6; D: NA
CDR3: CASSLTLQGAGSSPLHF; DNA: TGCGCCAGCAGCTTAACCCTACAGGGGGCAGGTTCTTCACCCCTCCACTTT; V: TRBV5-1; J: TRBJ1-6; D: TRBD1
CDR3: CASGPGLAADTQYF; DNA: TGTGCCAGCGGACCGGGACTAGCAGCCGATACGCAGTATTTT; V: TRBV28; J: TRBJ2-3; D: TRBD2